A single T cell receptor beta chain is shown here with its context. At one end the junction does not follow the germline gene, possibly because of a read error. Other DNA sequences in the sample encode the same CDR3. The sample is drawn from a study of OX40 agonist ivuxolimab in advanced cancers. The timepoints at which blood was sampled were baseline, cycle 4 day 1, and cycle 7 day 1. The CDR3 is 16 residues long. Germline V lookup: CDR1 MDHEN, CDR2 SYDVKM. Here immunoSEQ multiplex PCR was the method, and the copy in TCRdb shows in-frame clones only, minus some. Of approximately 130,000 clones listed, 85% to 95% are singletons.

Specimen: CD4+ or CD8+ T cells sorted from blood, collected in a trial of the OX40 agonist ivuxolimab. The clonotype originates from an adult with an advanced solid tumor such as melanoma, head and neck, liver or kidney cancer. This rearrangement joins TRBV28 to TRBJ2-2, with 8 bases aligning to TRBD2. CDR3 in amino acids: CASSLGLAGNTGELFF. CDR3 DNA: TGTGCCAGTAGTTTGGGGCTAGCGGGGAACACCGGGGAGCTGTTTTTT.